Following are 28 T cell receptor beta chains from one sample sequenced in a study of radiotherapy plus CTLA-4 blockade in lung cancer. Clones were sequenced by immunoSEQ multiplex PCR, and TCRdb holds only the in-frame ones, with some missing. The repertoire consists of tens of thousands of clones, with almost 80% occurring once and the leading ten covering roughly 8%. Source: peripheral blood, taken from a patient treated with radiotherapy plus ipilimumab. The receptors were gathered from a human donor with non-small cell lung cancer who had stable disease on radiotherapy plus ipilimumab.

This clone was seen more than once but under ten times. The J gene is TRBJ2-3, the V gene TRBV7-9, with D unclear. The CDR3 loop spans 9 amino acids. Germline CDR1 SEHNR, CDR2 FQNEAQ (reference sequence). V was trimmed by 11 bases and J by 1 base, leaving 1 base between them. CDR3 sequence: CAGTDTQYF. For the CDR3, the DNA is TGTGCCGGCACAGATACGCAGTATTTT. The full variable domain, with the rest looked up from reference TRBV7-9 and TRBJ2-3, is DTGVSQNPRHKITKRGQNVTFRCDPISEHNRLYWYRQTLGQGPEFLTYFQNEAQLEKSRLLSDRFSAERPKGSFSTLEIQRTEQGDSAMYLCAGTDTQYFGPGTRLTVL.

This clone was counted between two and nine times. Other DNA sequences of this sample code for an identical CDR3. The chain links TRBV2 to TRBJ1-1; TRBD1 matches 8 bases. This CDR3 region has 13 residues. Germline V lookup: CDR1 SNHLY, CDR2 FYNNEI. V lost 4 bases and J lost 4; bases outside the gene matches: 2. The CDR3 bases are TGTGCCAGCAGTGTGCAGGGGGCCACTGAAGCTTTCTTT. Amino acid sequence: CASSVQGATEAFF.

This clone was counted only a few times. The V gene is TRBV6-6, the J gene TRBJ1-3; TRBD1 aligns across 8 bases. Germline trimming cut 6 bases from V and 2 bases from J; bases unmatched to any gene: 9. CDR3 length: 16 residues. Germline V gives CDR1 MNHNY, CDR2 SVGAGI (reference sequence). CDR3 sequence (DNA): TGTGCCAGCAGACTACAAGACAGGGGCACTGGAAACACCATATATTTT. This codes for CASRLQDRGTGNTIYF.

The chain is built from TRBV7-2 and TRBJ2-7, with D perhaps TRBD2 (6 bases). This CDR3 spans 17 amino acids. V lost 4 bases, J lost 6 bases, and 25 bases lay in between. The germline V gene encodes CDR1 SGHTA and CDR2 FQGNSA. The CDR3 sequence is CASSSTLLRFSGGEQYF. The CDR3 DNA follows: TGTGCCAGCAGCTCGACATTACTGCGTTTCTCCGGGGGCGAGCAGTACTTC.

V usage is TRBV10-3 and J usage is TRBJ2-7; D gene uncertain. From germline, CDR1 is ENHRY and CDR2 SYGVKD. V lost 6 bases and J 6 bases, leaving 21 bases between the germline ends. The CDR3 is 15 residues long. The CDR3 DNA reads TGTGCCATCAGCCCCGTGCCGCCGCCTACGGGCGAGCAGTACTTC. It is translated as CAISPVPPPTGEQYF.

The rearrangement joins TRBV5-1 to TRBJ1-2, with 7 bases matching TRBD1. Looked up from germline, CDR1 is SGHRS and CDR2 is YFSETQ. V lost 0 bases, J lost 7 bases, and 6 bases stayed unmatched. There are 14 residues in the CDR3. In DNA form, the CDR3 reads TGCGCCAGCAGCTTGGTAGGGGGCGGTGGTGGCTACACCTTC. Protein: CASSLVGGGGGYTF.

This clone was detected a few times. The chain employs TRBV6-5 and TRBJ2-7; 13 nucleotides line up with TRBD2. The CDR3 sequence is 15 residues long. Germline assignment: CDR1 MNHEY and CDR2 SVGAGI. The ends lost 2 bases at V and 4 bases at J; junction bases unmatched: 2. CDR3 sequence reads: CASSYRTSGGYEQYF. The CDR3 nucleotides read TGTGCCAGCAGTTACCGGACTAGCGGGGGTTACGAGCAGTACTTC.

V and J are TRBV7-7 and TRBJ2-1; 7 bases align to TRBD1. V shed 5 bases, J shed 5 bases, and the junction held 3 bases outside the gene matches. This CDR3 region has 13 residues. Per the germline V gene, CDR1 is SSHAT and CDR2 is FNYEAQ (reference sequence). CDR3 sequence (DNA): TGTGCCAGCAGCCCGGGACAGAACAATGAGCAGTTCTTC. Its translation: CASSPGQNNEQFF.

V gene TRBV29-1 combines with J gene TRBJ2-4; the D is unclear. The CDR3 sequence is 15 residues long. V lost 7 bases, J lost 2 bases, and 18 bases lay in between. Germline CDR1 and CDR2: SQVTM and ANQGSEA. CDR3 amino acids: CSALGVVLTKNIQYF. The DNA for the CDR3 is TGCAGCGCCCTTGGGGTTGTTCTTACCAAAAACATTCAGTACTTC.

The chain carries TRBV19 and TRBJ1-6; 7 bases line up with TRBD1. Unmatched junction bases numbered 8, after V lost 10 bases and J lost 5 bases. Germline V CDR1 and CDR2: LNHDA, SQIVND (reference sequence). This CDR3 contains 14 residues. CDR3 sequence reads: CATRQGVHNSPLHF. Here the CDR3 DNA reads TGTGCCACTCGACAGGGCGTCCATAATTCACCCCTCCACTTT. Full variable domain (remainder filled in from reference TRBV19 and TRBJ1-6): DGGITQSPKYLFRKEGQNVTLSCEQNLNHDAMYWYRQDPGQGLRLIYYSQIVNDFQKGDIAEGYSVSREKKESFPLTVTSAQKNPTAFYLCATRQGVHNSPLHFGNGTRLTVT.

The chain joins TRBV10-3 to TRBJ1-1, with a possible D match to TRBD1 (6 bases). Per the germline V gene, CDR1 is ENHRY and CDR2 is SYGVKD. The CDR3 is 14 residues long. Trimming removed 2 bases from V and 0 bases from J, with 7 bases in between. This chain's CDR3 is CAISEGQMNTEAFF. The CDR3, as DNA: TGTGCCATCAGTGAGGGACAGATGAACACTGAAGCTTTCTTT.

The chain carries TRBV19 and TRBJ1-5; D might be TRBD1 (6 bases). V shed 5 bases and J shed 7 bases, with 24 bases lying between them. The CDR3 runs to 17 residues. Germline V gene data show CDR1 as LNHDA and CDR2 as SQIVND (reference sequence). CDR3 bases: TGTGCCAGTAGTCTGAGACCGGTTGGCAGGGGAGTACAGCCCCAGCATTTT. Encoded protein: CASSLRPVGRGVQPQHF.

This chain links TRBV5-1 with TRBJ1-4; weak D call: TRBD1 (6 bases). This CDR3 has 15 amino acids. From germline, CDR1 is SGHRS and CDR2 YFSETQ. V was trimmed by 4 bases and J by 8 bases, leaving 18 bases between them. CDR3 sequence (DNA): TGCGCCAGCAGCGCGACAGGTCCCGGGGAGGAAAAACTGTTTTTT. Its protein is CASSATGPGEEKLFF.

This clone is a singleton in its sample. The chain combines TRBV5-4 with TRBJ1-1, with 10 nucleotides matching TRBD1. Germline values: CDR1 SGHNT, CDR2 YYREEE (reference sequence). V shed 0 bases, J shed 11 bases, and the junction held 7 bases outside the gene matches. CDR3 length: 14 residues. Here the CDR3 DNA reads TGTGCCAGCAGCTTGGCGGGGGGACAGGGGCAGGCTTTCTTT. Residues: CASSLAGGQGQAFF.

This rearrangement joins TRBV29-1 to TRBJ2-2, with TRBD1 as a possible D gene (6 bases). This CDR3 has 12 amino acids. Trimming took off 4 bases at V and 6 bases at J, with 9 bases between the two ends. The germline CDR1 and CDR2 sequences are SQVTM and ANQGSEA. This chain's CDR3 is CSVVQGAGELFF. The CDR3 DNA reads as TGCAGCGTTGTACAGGGCGCCGGGGAGCTGTTTTTT.

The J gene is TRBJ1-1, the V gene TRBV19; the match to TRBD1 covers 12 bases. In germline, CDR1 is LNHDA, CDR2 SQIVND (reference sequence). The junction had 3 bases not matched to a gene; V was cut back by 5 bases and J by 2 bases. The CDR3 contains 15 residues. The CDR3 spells CASSDGTGGNTEAFF. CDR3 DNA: TGTGCCAGTAGTGACGGGACAGGGGGCAACACTGAAGCTTTCTTT.

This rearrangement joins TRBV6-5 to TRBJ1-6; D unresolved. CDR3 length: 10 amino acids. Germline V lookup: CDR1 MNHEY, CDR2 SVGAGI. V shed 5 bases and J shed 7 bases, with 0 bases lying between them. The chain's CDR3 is CASSNSPLHF. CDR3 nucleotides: TGTGCCAGCAGTAATTCACCCCTCCACTTT.

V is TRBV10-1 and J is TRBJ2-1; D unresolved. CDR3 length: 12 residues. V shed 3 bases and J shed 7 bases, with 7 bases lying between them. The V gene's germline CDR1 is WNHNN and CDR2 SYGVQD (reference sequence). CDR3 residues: CASSELGNEQFF. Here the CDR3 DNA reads TGCGCCAGCAGTGAATTAGGGAATGAGCAGTTCTTC.

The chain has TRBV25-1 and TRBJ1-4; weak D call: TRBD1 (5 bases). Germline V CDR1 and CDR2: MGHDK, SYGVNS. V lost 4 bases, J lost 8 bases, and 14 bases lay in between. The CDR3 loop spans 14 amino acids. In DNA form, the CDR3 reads TGTGCCAGCAGTGTAAGGGGAATCGGGGAAAAACTGTTTTTT. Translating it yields CASSVRGIGEKLFF.

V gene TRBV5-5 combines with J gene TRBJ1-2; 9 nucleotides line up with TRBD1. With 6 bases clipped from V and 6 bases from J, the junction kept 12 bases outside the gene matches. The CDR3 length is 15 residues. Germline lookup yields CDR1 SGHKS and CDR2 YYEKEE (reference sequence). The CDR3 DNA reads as TGTGCCAGCATCACCTCCGGGACAGGGTTGAATGGCTACACCTTC. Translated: CASITSGTGLNGYTF. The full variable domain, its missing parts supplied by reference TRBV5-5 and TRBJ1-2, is DAGVTQSPTHLIKTRGQQVTLRCSPISGHKSVSWYQQVLGQGPQFIFQYYEKEERGRGNFPDRFSARQFPNYSSELNVNALLLGDSALYLCASITSGTGLNGYTFGSGTRLTVV.

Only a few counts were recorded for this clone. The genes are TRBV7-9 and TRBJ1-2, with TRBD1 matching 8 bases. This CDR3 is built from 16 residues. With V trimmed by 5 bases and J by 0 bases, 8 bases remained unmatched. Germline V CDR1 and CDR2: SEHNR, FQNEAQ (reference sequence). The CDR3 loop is CASSGRQGSANYGYTF. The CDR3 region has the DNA TGTGCCAGCAGCGGGAGACAGGGGAGCGCTAACTATGGCTACACCTTC.

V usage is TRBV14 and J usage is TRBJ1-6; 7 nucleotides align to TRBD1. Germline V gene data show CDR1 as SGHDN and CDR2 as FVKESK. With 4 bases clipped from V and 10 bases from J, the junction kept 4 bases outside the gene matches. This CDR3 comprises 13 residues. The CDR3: CASSRTGTSPLHF. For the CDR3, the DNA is TGTGCCAGCAGCCGGACAGGCACCTCACCCCTCCACTTT.

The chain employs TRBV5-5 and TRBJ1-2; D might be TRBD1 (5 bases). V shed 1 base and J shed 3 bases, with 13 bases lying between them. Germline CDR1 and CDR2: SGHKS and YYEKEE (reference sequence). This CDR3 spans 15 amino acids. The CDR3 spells CASSLSEGRYYGYTF. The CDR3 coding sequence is TGTGCCAGCAGCTTGAGTGAGGGGAGATACTATGGCTACACCTTC.

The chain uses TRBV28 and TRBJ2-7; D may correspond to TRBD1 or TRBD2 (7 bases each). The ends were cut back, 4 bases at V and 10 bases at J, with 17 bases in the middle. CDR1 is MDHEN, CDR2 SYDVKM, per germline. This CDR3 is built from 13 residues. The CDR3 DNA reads TGTGCCAGCAGTTATCAGGGGGGGGCCAACCAGTACGTC. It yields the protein CASSYQGGANQYV.

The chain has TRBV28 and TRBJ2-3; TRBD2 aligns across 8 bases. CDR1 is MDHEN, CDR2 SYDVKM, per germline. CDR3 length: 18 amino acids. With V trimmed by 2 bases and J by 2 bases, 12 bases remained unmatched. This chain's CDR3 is CASSLTPSGLAHTDTQYF. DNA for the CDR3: TGTGCCAGCAGTTTAACCCCCTCAGGACTAGCCCACACAGATACGCAGTATTTT.

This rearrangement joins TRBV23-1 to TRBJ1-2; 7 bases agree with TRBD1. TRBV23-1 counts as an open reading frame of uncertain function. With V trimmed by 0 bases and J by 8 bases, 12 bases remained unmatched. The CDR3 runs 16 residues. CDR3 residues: CASSQSKHRGECGYTF. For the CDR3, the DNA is TGCGCCAGCAGTCAATCGAAGCACAGGGGAGAGTGCGGCTACACCTTC.

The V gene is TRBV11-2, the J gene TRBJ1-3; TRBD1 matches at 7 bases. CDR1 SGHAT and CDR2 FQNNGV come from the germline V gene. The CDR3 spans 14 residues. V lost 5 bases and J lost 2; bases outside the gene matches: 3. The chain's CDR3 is CASSPQGTGNTIYF. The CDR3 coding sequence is TGTGCCAGCAGCCCACAGGGGACTGGAAACACCATATATTTT.

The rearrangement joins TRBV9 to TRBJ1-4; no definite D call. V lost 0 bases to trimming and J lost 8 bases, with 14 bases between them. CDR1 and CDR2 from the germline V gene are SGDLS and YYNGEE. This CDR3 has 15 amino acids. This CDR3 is CASSVGEARGEKLFF. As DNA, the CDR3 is TGTGCCAGCAGCGTAGGGGAGGCCCGAGGGGAAAAACTGTTTTTT.